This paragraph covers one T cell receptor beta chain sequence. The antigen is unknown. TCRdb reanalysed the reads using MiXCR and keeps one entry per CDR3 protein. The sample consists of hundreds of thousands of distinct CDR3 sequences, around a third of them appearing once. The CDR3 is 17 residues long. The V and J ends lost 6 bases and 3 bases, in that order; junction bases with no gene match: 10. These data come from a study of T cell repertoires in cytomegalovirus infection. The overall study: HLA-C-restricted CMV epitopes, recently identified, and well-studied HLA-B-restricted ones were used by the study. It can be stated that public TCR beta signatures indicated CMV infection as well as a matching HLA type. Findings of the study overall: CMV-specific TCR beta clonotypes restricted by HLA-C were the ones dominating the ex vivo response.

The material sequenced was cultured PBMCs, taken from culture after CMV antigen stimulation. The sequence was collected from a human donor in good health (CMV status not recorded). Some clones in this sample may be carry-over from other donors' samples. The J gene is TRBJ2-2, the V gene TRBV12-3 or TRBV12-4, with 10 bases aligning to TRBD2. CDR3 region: CASSRPGLAVYTGELFF. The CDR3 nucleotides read TGTGCCAGCAGCCGTCCTGGACTAGCGGTATACACCGGGGAGCTGTTTTTT.